This T cell receptor (beta chain) comes out of a study of OX40 agonist ivuxolimab in advanced cancers. Using immunoSEQ multiplex PCR, the repertoire was profiled, and TCRdb retains in-frame clones only, with some absent. This sample yields roughly 80,000 clones, of which 65% to 90% are seen a single time; 1.5% to 2% belongs to the top ten. V shed 7 bases and J shed 10 bases, with 14 bases lying between them. Germline CDR1 MNHEY, CDR2 SVGAGI. The CDR3 is 13 amino acids. This clone has a single count. Patients with a history of autoimmune disease or on systemic immunosuppression were excluded. The receptor was isolated from an adult with an advanced solid tumor such as melanoma, head and neck, liver or kidney cancer. V and J are TRBV6-5 and TRBJ1-6, with no clear D. The material was CD4+ or CD8+ T cells sorted from blood, obtained in a trial of the OX40 agonist ivuxolimab. CDR3 sequence reads: CASIRESNSPLHF. The CDR3 region has the DNA TGTGCCAGCATACGGGAGAGTAACTCACCCCTCCACTTT.